A single sample gave rise to the 29 T cell receptor beta chains below, sequenced in a study of Ad26.COV2.S vaccination and SARS-CoV-2 variants. Here immunoSEQ multiplex PCR was the method, and the copy in TCRdb shows in-frame clones only, minus some. The table has a few hundred thousand clones, roughly 87% seen once. Treatment denoted: around 19 received Ad26.COV2.S at low or high dose, single or two shots; 5 received placebo; per-sample allocation not given. Collection of the samples took place on day 63 after the first injection of vaccine or placebo. Sequenced here: peripheral blood, sampled in a trial of Ad26.COV2.S vaccine versus placebo. The receptors stem from a person aged 18-65 years who received the Ad26.COV2.S COVID-19 vaccine or a placebo.

V gene TRBV9 combines with J gene TRBJ2-7; 9 bases are shared with TRBD1. The trim removed 3 bases at V and 6 bases at J, leaving 10 bases unmatched. The CDR3 sequence is 15 residues long. The germline V gene has CDR1 SGDLS and CDR2 YYNGEE. The CDR3 DNA sequence: TGTGCCAGCAGCGCCAAGGTGGGGACAGGGAGCGAGCAGTACTTC. This sequence encodes CASSAKVGTGSEQYF.

The chain combines TRBV12-3 or TRBV12-4 with TRBJ1-6; D is unclear. This CDR3 has 13 amino acids. The V end lost 1 base, the J end lost 8 bases, and 6 bases lay between the germline ends. For the CDR3, the DNA is TGTGCCAGCAGTTTAGACAGTTATTCACCCCTCCACTTT. Translating it yields CASSLDSYSPLHF.

This clone appeared a single time. Here the CDR3 DNA reads TGTGCCTCCAATCCCGGGACTCTCATTTCGTATGAGCAGTTCTTC. Translating gives CASNPGTLISYEQFF. The rearrangement joins TRBV19 to TRBJ2-1; D may be TRBD2 (6 bases). The CDR3 extends over 15 amino acids. The germline V and J ends were trimmed by 11 bases and 8 bases, with 25 bases remaining between them. Germline V gene sequence: CDR1 LNHDA, CDR2 SQIVND (reference sequence).

This clone came up once. The chain uses TRBV24-1 and TRBJ2-3, with D perhaps matching TRBD1 (6 bases). The CDR3 covers 17 residues. V was shortened by 8 bases and J by 1 base, with 21 bases between the two germline ends. Looked up from germline, CDR1 is KGHDR and CDR2 is SFDVKD. CDR3 bases: TGTGCCACCAAGGCCACAGGGCGATTCTCACGCACAGATACGCAGTATTTT. This codes for CATKATGRFSRTDTQYF.

The rearrangement joins TRBV9 to TRBJ2-1, with D tentatively TRBD2 (5 bases). The CDR3 runs to 12 residues. The ends were cut back, 4 bases at V and 10 bases at J, with 12 bases in the middle. Germline V gives CDR1 SGDLS, CDR2 YYNGEE. The CDR3 here is CASSPNEGEQFF. CDR3 coding DNA: TGTGCCAGCAGCCCCAACGAGGGCGAGCAGTTCTTC.

The chain joins TRBV11-3 to TRBJ2-1; D gene uncertain. V lost 0 bases and J lost 11, with 11 bases in between. Germline loops: CDR1 SGHNT, CDR2 YENEEA. CDR3 size: 13 residues. The CDR3 DNA is TGTGCCAGCAGCTTAGAGGGTAGAGGTCAGCAGTTCTTC. Translating gives CASSLEGRGQQFF.

This chain connects TRBV2 to TRBJ1-1; 7 nucleotides match TRBD1. The CDR3 consists of 17 residues. Unmatched junction bases numbered 12, after V lost 5 bases and J lost 0 bases. CDR1 and CDR2 from the germline V gene are SNHLY and FYNNEI. CDR3 sequence (DNA): TGTGCCAGCAGTACCGACCCGACAGGGCTTATGAACACTGAAGCTTTCTTT. It specifies CASSTDPTGLMNTEAFF.

Remarks on this clone: Other DNA sequences from this sample encode an identical CDR3 as well. The chain carries TRBV3-1 (or the pseudogene TRBV3-2) and TRBJ2-3; D is unresolved. Germline-derived CDR1 and CDR2 are LGHDT and YNNKEL (reference sequence). The ends were cut back, 0 bases at V and 2 bases at J, with 0 bases in the middle. The CDR3 runs 12 residues. Written as DNA, the CDR3 is TGTGCCAGCAGCCAAGACACAGATACGCAGTATTTT. Protein: CASSQDTDTQYF.

This chain uses TRBV11-2 with TRBJ2-5; 7 bases agree with TRBD1. The V segment lost 1 base and the J segment 5 bases; nucleotides outside the gene matches: 4. CDR1 is SGHAT, CDR2 FQNNGV, per germline. The CDR3 spans 14 residues. CDR3 in DNA: TGTGCCAGCAGCTTAGGACAGGGCGCCGAGACCCAGTACTTC. It translates to CASSLGQGAETQYF.

A note on this clone: Other DNA sequences of this sample code for an identical CDR3. The J gene is TRBJ1-3, the V gene TRBV30; unclear D gene. The CDR3 is 15 amino acids. In germline, CDR1 is GTSNPN, CDR2 SVGIG (reference sequence). Trimming stripped 2 bases from V and 0 bases from J, with 11 bases between. CDR3 DNA sequence: TGTGCCTGGAGTTCTTTCGAGGTCTCTGGAAACACCATATATTTT. Translated, it gives CAWSSFEVSGNTIYF.

The V call is TRBV7-9, the J call TRBJ2-7; the D gene is possibly TRBD2 (6 bases). Germline values: CDR1 SEHNR, CDR2 FQNEAQ (reference sequence). The CDR3 loop spans 13 amino acids. Trimming removed 6 bases from V and 7 bases from J, with 16 bases in between. CDR3 nucleotide sequence: TGTGCCAGCAGGCTGGGAGGTTCTCGAGAGCAGTACTTC. Amino acids: CASRLGGSREQYF.

This clone was seen more than once but under ten times. Here the CDR3 reads CASSLYGTEAFF. The CDR3 DNA follows: TGTGCCAGCAGCTTATATGGCACTGAAGCTTTCTTT. The chain couples TRBV13 to TRBJ1-1; D remains ambiguous. Germline V lookup: CDR1 PRHDT, CDR2 FYEKMQ (reference sequence). V was shortened by 2 bases and J by 4 bases, with 5 bases between the two germline ends. The length of the CDR3 is 12 residues.

J is TRBJ1-6 and V is TRBV7-9, with a tentative D call TRBD1 (5 bases). Germline CDR1 and CDR2: SEHNR and FQNEAQ (reference sequence). This CDR3 spans 13 amino acids. V was pared by 4 bases and J by 10 bases, with 11 bases between. CDR3 loop: CASSSPRESPLHF. CDR3 in DNA: TGTGCCAGCAGCTCACCCAGGGAATCACCCCTCCACTTT.

The V gene is TRBV6-2 or TRBV6-3, the J gene TRBJ2-5, with TRBD2 matching 7 bases. Germline lookup yields CDR1 MNHEY and CDR2 SVGEGT. V lost 4 bases and J lost 4; bases outside the gene matches: 12. CDR3 length: 16 residues. DNA for the CDR3: TGTGCCAGCAGTTCCGGGGTTGGCGGGAGCCGAGAGACCCAGTACTTC. Its protein is CASSSGVGGSRETQYF.

This clone was detected only once. This chain links TRBV7-9 with TRBJ2-5, with D perhaps being TRBD1 or TRBD2 (5 bases each). CDR3 length: 14 amino acids. V was cut by 4 bases and J by 3 bases, with 12 bases left in between. The germline V gene encodes CDR1 SEHNR and CDR2 FQNEAQ (reference sequence). The CDR3 loop is CASSSAWGKETQYF. For the CDR3, the DNA is TGTGCCAGCAGCTCGGCCTGGGGGAAAGAGACCCAGTACTTC.

The J gene is TRBJ2-5, the V gene TRBV7-9; 8 nucleotides align to TRBD1. The CDR3 sequence is 15 residues long. CDR1 is SEHNR, CDR2 FQNEAQ, per germline (reference sequence). The V segment lost 5 bases and the J segment 3 bases; nucleotides outside the gene matches: 8. The CDR3 sequence: CASSTLDRDEETQYF. Here the CDR3 DNA reads TGTGCCAGCAGCACCCTGGACAGGGACGAAGAGACCCAGTACTTC. The full variable domain, with the rest looked up from reference TRBV7-9 and TRBJ2-5, is DTGVSQNPRHKITKRGQNVTFRCDPISEHNRLYWYRQTLGQGPEFLTYFQNEAQLEKSRLLSDRFSAERPKGSFSTLEIQRTEQGDSAMYLCASSTLDRDEETQYFGPGTRLLVL.

The chain recombines TRBV11-3 with TRBJ2-4; the D gene could be TRBD1 or TRBD2 (6 bases each). The CDR3 length is 17 residues. V lost 6 bases to trimming and J lost 0 bases, with 18 bases between them. The germline CDR1 and CDR2 sequences are SGHNT and YENEEA. The CDR3 bases are TGTGCCAGCAGTCTACCTCCGGGGGCAATAGCCAAAAACATTCAGTACTTC. Protein: CASSLPPGAIAKNIQYF.

This clone was seen only once. The chain joins TRBV9 to TRBJ2-2, with D possibly matching TRBD1 (6 bases). With 3 bases removed from V and 5 bases from J, the gap between germline ends came to 14 bases. This CDR3 is 15 amino acids long. Germline-derived CDR1 and CDR2 are SGDLS and YYNGEE. CDR3 sequence reads: CASSAVAGVTGELFF. The CDR3, as DNA: TGTGCCAGCAGCGCCGTCGCAGGGGTAACCGGGGAGCTGTTTTTT.

The chain is built from TRBV28 and TRBJ2-5; 8 nucleotides agree with TRBD1. Germline assignment: CDR1 MDHEN and CDR2 SYDVKM. V was clipped by 5 bases and J by 2 bases; unmatched bases: 4. The CDR3 is 14 amino acids. The DNA of the CDR3 is TGTGCCAGCAGTCGGGACAGGCCTCAAGAGACCCAGTACTTC. It encodes CASSRDRPQETQYF.

In DNA form, the CDR3 reads TGTGCCAGCAGCCCGCCAGGACTAGCGGGCGCCGGGGAGCTGTTTTTT. This codes for CASSPPGLAGAGELFF. The chain has TRBV7-3 and TRBJ2-2, with 11 bases that match TRBD2. V lost 5 bases, J lost 6 bases, and 8 bases stayed unmatched. The CDR3 has 16 residues. The germline gives CDR1 SGHTA, CDR2 FQGTGA.

The chain has TRBV12-3 or TRBV12-4 and TRBJ1-1; D gene uncertain. V was pared by 6 bases and J by 7 bases, with 12 bases between. This CDR3 is 12 amino acids long. CDR3 DNA sequence: TGTGCCAGCAGCCCGGCTGGGCTTGAAGCTTTCTTT. Its translation: CASSPAGLEAFF.

The chain links TRBV6-1 to TRBJ2-7, with TRBD2 identical over 7 bases. The germline CDR1 and CDR2 sequences are MNHNS and SASEGT. Trimming cost V 1 base and J 0 bases; bases outside gene matches: 3. This CDR3 is 15 amino acids long. CDR3 DNA sequence: TGTGCCAGCAGTGAAGGGGGAGGGCCCTCCTACGAGCAGTACTTC. Protein sequence: CASSEGGGPSYEQYF.

The rearrangement joins TRBV18 to TRBJ1-1; no firm D call. V lost 2 bases and J lost 0, with 4 bases in between. The CDR3 is 13 amino acids. CDR1 and CDR2 (germline): KGHSH, LQKENI. CDR3: CASSPDMNTEAFF. CDR3 nucleotide sequence: TGTGCCAGCTCACCAGACATGAACACTGAAGCTTTCTTT.

The chain links TRBV10-3 to TRBJ2-5; 8 bases align to TRBD1. Trimming at V came to 6 bases and at J to 4 bases, leaving 10 bases not matched to a gene. The CDR3 has 15 residues. Germline V CDR1 and CDR2: ENHRY, SYGVKD. CDR3 sequence reads: CAISSEAGGRETQYF. The CDR3 nucleotides read TGTGCCATCAGCTCAGAAGCAGGGGGCCGAGAGACCCAGTACTTC.

The rearrangement uses TRBV9 and TRBJ1-1; D might be TRBD1 (5 bases). The V gene lost 5 bases and the J gene lost 0 bases, with 11 bases spanning the gap. CDR3 size: 14 residues. The germline CDR1 and CDR2 sequences are SGDLS and YYNGEE. CDR3 sequence reads: CASSGGDVNTEAFF. The DNA of the CDR3 is TGTGCCAGCAGTGGAGGGGACGTGAACACTGAAGCTTTCTTT.

In regard to this clone: Other DNA sequences from this sample encode an identical CDR3 as well. The CDR3 region is CASSSTVNTEAFF. The DNA for the CDR3 is TGTGCCAGCAGCTCGACAGTGAACACTGAAGCTTTCTTT. This rearrangement joins TRBV7-3 to TRBJ1-1; D may be TRBD1 (5 bases). This CDR3 comprises 13 residues. V lost 4 bases, J lost 0 bases, and 6 bases lay in between. Looked up from germline, CDR1 is SGHTA and CDR2 is FQGTGA.

The CDR3 sequence: CASSRDRIQETQYF. The DNA of the CDR3 is TGTGCCAGCAGCCGAGACAGGATTCAAGAGACCCAGTACTTC. The rearrangement links TRBV7-8 to TRBJ2-5; TRBD1 might be the D (6 bases). The CDR3 extends over 14 amino acids. V lost 5 bases and J 2 bases, leaving 12 bases between the germline ends. Germline V gene data show CDR1 as SGHVS and CDR2 as FQNEAQ.

This chain links TRBV18 with TRBJ1-1; 7 nucleotides agree with TRBD1. The ends lost 1 base at V and 2 bases at J; junction bases unmatched: 1. This CDR3 contains 14 residues. Germline CDR1 reads KGHSH; CDR2 reads LQKENI. CDR3 amino acids: CASSPRTGNTEAFF. CDR3 bases: TGTGCCAGCTCACCACGGACAGGCAACACTGAAGCTTTCTTT.

The rearrangement joins TRBV28 to TRBJ2-3; 13 nucleotides line up with TRBD2. CDR3 length: 18 amino acids. V was pared by 3 bases and J by 5 bases, with 11 bases of the junction left unmatched. Germline CDR1 reads MDHEN; CDR2 reads SYDVKM. CDR3 bases: TGTGCCAGCAGTTTCAGGTTAGGACTAGCGGGAGAAATAGATACGCAGTATTTT. Encoded protein: CASSFRLGLAGEIDTQYF.